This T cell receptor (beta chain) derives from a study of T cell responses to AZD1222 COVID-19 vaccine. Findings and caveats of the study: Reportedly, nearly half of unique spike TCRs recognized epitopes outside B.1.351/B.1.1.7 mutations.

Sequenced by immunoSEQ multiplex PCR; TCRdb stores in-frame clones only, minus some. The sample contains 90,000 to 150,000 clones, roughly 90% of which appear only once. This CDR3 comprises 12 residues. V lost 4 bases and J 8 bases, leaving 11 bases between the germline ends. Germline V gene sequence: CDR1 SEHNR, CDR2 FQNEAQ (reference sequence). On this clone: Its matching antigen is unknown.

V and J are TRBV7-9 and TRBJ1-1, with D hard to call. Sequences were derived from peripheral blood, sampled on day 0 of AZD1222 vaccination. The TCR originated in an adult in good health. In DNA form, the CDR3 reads TGTGCCAGCAGCTCCCTTCAGCTAGAAGCTTTCTTT. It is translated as CASSSLQLEAFF.